This T cell receptor beta chain was sequenced in a study of regulatory T cells in long-lasting Graves disease. For TCR beta, libraries came from iRepertoire HTBI primers and Arm-PCR of CDR3 regions. TCRdb reanalysed the multiplex PCR reads using MiXCR and keeps one entry per CDR3 protein. The sample holds some 370,000 distinct CDR3 sequences, approximately 10% seen once. The CDR3 is 16 amino acids. Germline CDR1 and CDR2: ENHRY and SYGVKD. Trimming cost V 6 bases and J 2 bases, with 20 bases left between them. Stated time point: newly diagnosed GD, antithyroid drugs for less than 3 months. Construction of the TCR library relied on RNA isolated from PBMCs. This sample also appeared in a second study, on T cells in Graves' hyperthyroidism and ophthalmopathy.

This sequence joins TRBV10-3 and TRBJ2-7; D possibly corresponds to TRBD2 (6 bases). The sample was peripheral blood mononuclear cells (PBMCs), taken at new diagnosis, from a patient treated with antithyroid drugs. This clonotype was sampled from a woman between 18 and 29 years old with Graves disease. The CDR3 loop is CAIRREAGTEAYEQYF. Written as DNA, the CDR3 is TGTGCCATCAGGAGAGAAGCCGGGACTGAAGCCTACGAGCAGTACTTC.